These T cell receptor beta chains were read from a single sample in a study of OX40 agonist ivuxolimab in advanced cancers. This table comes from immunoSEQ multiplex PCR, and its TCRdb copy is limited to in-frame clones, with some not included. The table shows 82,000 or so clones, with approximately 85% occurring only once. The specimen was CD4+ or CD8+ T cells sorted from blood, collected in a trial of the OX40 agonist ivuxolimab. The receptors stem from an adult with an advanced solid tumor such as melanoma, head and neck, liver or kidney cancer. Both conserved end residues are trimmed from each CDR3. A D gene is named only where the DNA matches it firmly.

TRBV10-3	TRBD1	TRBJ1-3	AISGTGGNTIY
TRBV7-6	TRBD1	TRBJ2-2	ASSLLDRGLNGELF
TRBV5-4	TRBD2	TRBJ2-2	ASSFGLAVNTGELF
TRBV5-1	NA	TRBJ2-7	ASSQMGGDREQY
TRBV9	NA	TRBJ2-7	ARFCEQY
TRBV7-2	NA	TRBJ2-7	ASSPPSQGLY
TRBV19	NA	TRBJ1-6	ASCEGLYNSPLH
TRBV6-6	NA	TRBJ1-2	ASSQGPSYGYT
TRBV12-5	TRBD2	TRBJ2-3	ASAPPRLAADTQY
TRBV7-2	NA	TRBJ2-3	ASIFSPQGSGTDTQY
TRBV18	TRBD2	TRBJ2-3	ASSRGTSGTTDTQY
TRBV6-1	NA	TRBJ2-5	ASLIRGGETQY
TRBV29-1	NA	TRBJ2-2	SVGRDNTGELF
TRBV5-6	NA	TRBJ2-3	ASSSQAGVKDTQY
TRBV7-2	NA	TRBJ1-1	ASSSQTNTMGTEAF
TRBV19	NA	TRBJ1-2	ASSIGGRGDYGYT
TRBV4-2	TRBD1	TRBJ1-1	ASSQPRETGSTEAF
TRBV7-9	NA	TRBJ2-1	ASSPWNNEQF
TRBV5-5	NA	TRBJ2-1	ASSLNTYNEQF
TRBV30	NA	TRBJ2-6	AWSVLRRTYSGANVLT
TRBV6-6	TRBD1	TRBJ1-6	ASSFGQGNSPLH
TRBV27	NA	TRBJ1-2	ASSPFGAGLANYGYT
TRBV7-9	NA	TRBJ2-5	ASSLAQETQY
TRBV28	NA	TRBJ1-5	ASSATGLDQPQH
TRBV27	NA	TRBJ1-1	ASSALLLTMNTEAF
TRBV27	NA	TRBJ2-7	ASSYSGKGNEQY
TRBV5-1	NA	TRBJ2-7	ASSSGGEGAGALEQY
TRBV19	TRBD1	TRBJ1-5	ASSADRVQPQH
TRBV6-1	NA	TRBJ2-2	ASNGDLNTGELF
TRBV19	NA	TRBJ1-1	ASSSQNMNTEAF
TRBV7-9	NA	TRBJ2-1	ASSSRQRLSNNEQF
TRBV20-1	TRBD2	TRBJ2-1	SVGGGGEQF
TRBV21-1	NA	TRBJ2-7	ASSKEAYEQY
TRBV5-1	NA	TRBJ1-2	ASSQGQNYGYT
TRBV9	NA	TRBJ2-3	ASSVSGDTQY
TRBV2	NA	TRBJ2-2	ASISGVMFTGELF
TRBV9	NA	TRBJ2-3	ASSSRGPGSDTQY
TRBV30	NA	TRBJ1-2	AWRWGAEGYT
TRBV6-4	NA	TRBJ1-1	ASSDSKGDTNTEAF
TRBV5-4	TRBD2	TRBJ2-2	ASSLGRGITGELF
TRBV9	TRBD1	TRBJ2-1	ASSPGTGGYEQF
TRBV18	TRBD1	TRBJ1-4	ASSLSGQAVNEKLF
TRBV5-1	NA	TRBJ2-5	ASSPLGGRETQY
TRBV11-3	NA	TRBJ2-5	ASSLDSRETQY
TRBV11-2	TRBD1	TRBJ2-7	ASSLGTGGSYEQY
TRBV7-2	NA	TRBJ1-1	ASSSGWGTEAF
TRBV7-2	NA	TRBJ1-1	ASSSQGMYTEAF
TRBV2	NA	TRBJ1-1	ASRSGRHTEAF
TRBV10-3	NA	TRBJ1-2	ATRRSYGYT
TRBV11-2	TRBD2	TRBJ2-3	ASSLGASGGATDTQY
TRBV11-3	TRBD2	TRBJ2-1	ASSSKAGGGISEQF
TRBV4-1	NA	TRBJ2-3	ASSQNRVRGTDTQY
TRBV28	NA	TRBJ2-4	ASSGYRVAKNIQY
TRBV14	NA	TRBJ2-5	ASSQERQTQY
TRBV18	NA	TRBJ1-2	ASSPGTDSYGYT
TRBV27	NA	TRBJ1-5	ASSLSDGGNQPQH
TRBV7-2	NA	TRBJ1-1	ASSRTGNTEAF